This entry concerns a single TCR beta chain. Its matching antigen is unknown. These data are taken from a study of T cell responses to AZD1222 COVID-19 vaccine. Overall study findings and caveats: Spike as a whole was targeted by vaccine-associated CD4 TCRs, dominant at 160-218 and 743-854. Clonal diversity may have been underestimated in mostly white British donors. Just five to seven AZD1222 recipients tested seropositive at baseline. No day 14 peak samples; only post-peak repertoires were characterized.

This CDR3 region has 13 residues. V shed 4 bases and J shed 6 bases, with 9 bases lying between them. Germline loops: CDR1 ENHRY, CDR2 SYGVKD. Libraries were prepared by immunoSEQ multiplex PCR; TCRdb keeps only in-frame clonotypes and omits some of them. Here the sample spans about 97,000 clones, around 89% being singletons. The rearrangement uses TRBV10-3 and TRBJ2-2; no definite D call. This receptor was identified in an adult in good health. The sample consisted of peripheral blood, taken on day 0 of AZD1222 vaccination. DNA for the CDR3: TGTGCCATCAGTGGCTTGGAAGCCGGGGAGCTGTTTTTT. This encodes CAISGLEAGELFF.